Below are 23 T cell receptor beta chains sequenced from a single sample in a study of blood T cell repertoires in COVID-19. The repertoire was sequenced with immunoSEQ multiplex PCR; TCRdb's copy has only in-frame clones and lacks some. The data contain approximately 250,000 clones, around 80% of them singletons. Sequencing was carried out using PBMCs or T cells enriched from blood (not recorded which). Every receptor here comes from a man aged 35 to 55 who had recovered from COVID-19.

The genes are TRBV9 and TRBJ1-3; D is perhaps TRBD1 (5 bases). The germline V gene encodes CDR1 SGDLS and CDR2 YYNGEE. CDR3 length: 14 residues. V lost 4 bases, J lost 1 base, and 9 bases lay in between. The CDR3 region is CASSLAGSGNTIYF. The DNA of the CDR3 is TGTGCCAGCAGCTTAGCAGGGTCTGGAAACACCATATATTTT.

The rearrangement joins TRBV18 to TRBJ2-1; 8 nucleotides line up with TRBD1. The CDR3 is 17 residues long. Trimming cost V 5 bases and J 0 bases; bases outside gene matches: 9. Germline V gives CDR1 KGHSH, CDR2 LQKENI. The DNA for the CDR3 is TGTGCCAGCTCATCCTCAGGGGGCCGGGACTCCTACAATGAGCAGTTCTTC. Translated, it gives CASSSSGGRDSYNEQFF.

This clone has more than one count but fewer than ten. The gene calls are TRBV5-5 and TRBJ1-2; TRBD1 is a possible D gene (5 bases). CDR3 size: 15 residues. Germline CDR1 and CDR2: SGHKS and YYEKEE (reference sequence). V lost 0 bases and J lost 0, with 9 bases in between. The CDR3 DNA follows: TGTGCCAGCAGCTTGGACAGACAGCCTAACTATGGCTACACCTTC. It encodes CASSLDRQPNYGYTF.

The chain recombines TRBV27 with TRBJ1-2; D may be TRBD1 (5 bases). V lost 6 bases and J lost 3, with 20 bases in between. CDR3 size: 16 residues. Germline lookup yields CDR1 MNHEY and CDR2 SMNVEV (reference sequence). CDR3 nucleotides: TGTGCCAGCAGCCCGGCGGGGGGAACCCCTTACTATGGCTACACCTTC. Translation gives CASSPAGGTPYYGYTF.

This chain links TRBV6-5 with TRBJ1-1; D is perhaps TRBD1 (6 bases). Germline CDR1 reads MNHEY; CDR2 reads SVGAGI. Trimming took off 5 bases at V and 4 bases at J, with 11 bases between the two ends. The CDR3 is 13 residues long. As DNA, the CDR3 is TGTGCCAGCAGTCTTACAGGGTCCACTGAAGCTTTCTTT. Residues: CASSLTGSTEAFF.

This clone was seen a handful of times. The J gene is TRBJ1-5, the V gene TRBV19; D ambiguous. In germline, CDR1 is LNHDA, CDR2 SQIVND (reference sequence). CDR3 length: 13 residues. Trimming left V 7 bases short and J 6 bases short, with 13 bases between. The CDR3, as DNA: TGTGCCAGTAAGGCAGCTCCAGGTCAGCCCCAGCATTTT. This gives the protein CASKAAPGQPQHF.

The chain employs TRBV18 and TRBJ1-2; 8 bases match TRBD1. The CDR3 loop spans 15 amino acids. Unmatched junction bases numbered 8, after V lost 0 bases and J lost 8 bases. CDR1 is KGHSH, CDR2 LQKENI, per germline. The CDR3 DNA follows: TGTGCCAGCTCACCACCCCGGACAGGGCGGCCAGGCTACACCTTC. This sequence encodes CASSPPRTGRPGYTF.

This chain uses TRBV7-7 with TRBJ2-1; TRBD1 is a possible D gene (5 bases). Germline V lookup: CDR1 SSHAT, CDR2 FNYEAQ (reference sequence). The CDR3 runs 15 residues. The V gene lost 1 base and the J gene lost 3 bases, with 10 bases spanning the gap. CDR3: CASSLGQGYYNEQFF. DNA of the CDR3: TGTGCCAGCAGCTTAGGGCAGGGATACTACAATGAGCAGTTCTTC.

This clone was detected only a few times. V is TRBV5-4 and J is TRBJ1-2, with D unclear. Germline assignment: CDR1 SGHNT and CDR2 YYREEE (reference sequence). V lost 4 bases and J 9 bases, leaving 19 bases between the germline ends. The CDR3 runs 14 residues. CDR3 coding DNA: TGTGCCAGCAGCCCTGAGGACTCCCCAAGCAGCTACACCTTC. It is translated as CASSPEDSPSSYTF. The whole variable domain, remainder taken from reference TRBV5-4 and TRBJ1-2, is ETGVTQSPTHLIKTRGQQVTLRCSSQSGHNTVSWYQQALGQGPQFIFQYYREEENGRGNFPPRFSGLQFPNYSSELNVNALELDDSALYLCASSPEDSPSSYTFGSGTRLTVV.

The chain couples TRBV19 to TRBJ2-7; a possible D gene is TRBD1 (6 bases). Germline V gene data show CDR1 as LNHDA and CDR2 as SQIVND (reference sequence). V lost 6 bases to trimming and J lost 3 bases, with 18 bases between them. The CDR3 is made up of 15 amino acids. The CDR3 protein is CASSRASGADYEQYF. The CDR3 DNA is TGTGCCAGTAGCCGAGCGTCAGGGGCCGACTACGAGCAGTACTTC.

The chain employs TRBV7-2 and TRBJ1-6, with 7 bases that match TRBD1. With 6 bases clipped from V and 7 bases from J, the junction kept 9 bases outside the gene matches. The CDR3 contains 15 residues. Per germline, CDR1 SGHTA and CDR2 FQGNSA. CDR3 loop: CASRSSGTANSPLHF. The CDR3 DNA reads as TGTGCCAGCAGAAGTTCCGGGACAGCGAATTCACCCCTCCACTTT.

Written as DNA, the CDR3 is TGTGCCAGCAGACCTAGCAGGGGACAGGAGTACTATGGCTACACCTTC. Translating it yields CASRPSRGQEYYGYTF. V and J are TRBV5-4 and TRBJ1-2, with 8 nucleotides matching TRBD1. Unmatched junction bases numbered 12, after V lost 5 bases and J lost 3 bases. The germline V gene encodes CDR1 SGHNT and CDR2 YYREEE (reference sequence). The CDR3 spans 16 residues. The complete variable domain, with remaining parts taken from reference TRBV5-4 and TRBJ1-2, reads ETGVTQSPTHLIKTRGQQVTLRCSSQSGHNTVSWYQQALGQGPQFIFQYYREEENGRGNFPPRFSGLQFPNYSSELNVNALELDDSALYLCASRPSRGQEYYGYTFGSGTRLTVV.

The rearrangement uses TRBV19 and TRBJ1-5, with D possibly matching TRBD1 (5 bases). The germline CDR1 and CDR2 sequences are LNHDA and SQIVND (reference sequence). Trimming removed 8 bases from V and 5 bases from J, with 16 bases in between. This CDR3 has 14 amino acids. CDR3 loop: CASSRQTSYQPQHF. The CDR3 DNA sequence: TGTGCCAGTTCTCGACAGACGTCTTATCAGCCCCAGCATTTT.

The chain combines TRBV3-1 (or the pseudogene TRBV3-2) with TRBJ2-7, with 7 bases identical to TRBD1. The CDR3 has 16 amino acids. The J segment lost 2 bases and the V segment lost 3 bases, leaving 10 bases of the junction unmatched. Looked up from germline, CDR1 is LGHDT and CDR2 is YNNKEL (reference sequence). The CDR3 nucleotides read TGTGCCAGCAGCCACCCGACGGGGCAGGGGGCCTACGAGCAGTACTTC. It yields the protein CASSHPTGQGAYEQYF.

The chain couples TRBV2 to TRBJ2-5; D gene unclear. V dropped 7 bases and J dropped 14 bases, with 17 bases sitting between them. This CDR3 has 11 amino acids. Germline CDR1 SNHLY, CDR2 FYNNEI. The CDR3 sequence is CASNPAAKEYF. The CDR3 region has the DNA TGTGCCAGCAACCCGGCGGCCAAAGAATACTTC. Looking up the rest from reference TRBV2 and TRBJ2-5 gives the full variable domain: EPEVTQTPSHQVTQMGQEVILRCVPISNHLYFYWYRQILGQKVEFLVSFYNNEISEKSEIFDDQFSVERPDGSNFTLKIRSTKLEDSAMYFCASNPAAKEYFGPGTRLLVL.

This rearrangement joins TRBV5-6 to TRBJ2-6; 7 bases fit TRBD1. There are 15 residues in the CDR3. Germline loops: CDR1 SGHDT, CDR2 YYEEEE. The V and J ends lost 5 bases and 2 bases, in that order; junction bases with no gene match: 4. CDR3 in DNA: TGTGCCAGCAGTCGACAGGGCCCTGGGGCCAACGTCCTGACTTTC. It encodes CASSRQGPGANVLTF.

The chain has TRBV10-3 and TRBJ2-7; D is perhaps TRBD2 (5 bases). This CDR3 comprises 13 residues. Germline V lookup: CDR1 ENHRY, CDR2 SYGVKD. V lost 1 base and J 6 bases, leaving 10 bases between the germline ends. CDR3 sequence: CAISEYEGIEQYF. Written as DNA, the CDR3 is TGTGCCATCAGTGAGTACGAGGGTATCGAGCAGTACTTC.

V gene TRBV29-1 combines with J gene TRBJ1-4; D gene unclear. V dropped 7 bases and J dropped 7 bases, with 13 bases sitting between them. Looked up from germline, CDR1 is SQVTM and CDR2 is ANQGSEA. The CDR3 is 12 amino acids. The CDR3 loop reads CSGGGFGEKLFF. The CDR3 DNA reads as TGCAGCGGAGGAGGGTTCGGTGAAAAACTGTTTTTT.

The CDR3 protein is CASRFTGQETQYF. The DNA of the CDR3 is TGTGCCAGCAGATTTACGGGCCAAGAGACCCAGTACTTC. V is TRBV7-2 and J is TRBJ2-5, with D uncertain. The V gene lost 6 bases and the J gene lost 1 base, with 9 bases spanning the gap. The CDR3 length is 13 residues. CDR1 is SGHTA and CDR2 is FQGNSA in the germline V gene.

The chain uses TRBV4-1 and TRBJ2-7, with D perhaps TRBD2 (6 bases). Trimming took off 1 base at V and 3 bases at J, with 13 bases between the two ends. In germline, CDR1 is MGHRA, CDR2 YSYEKL. This CDR3 spans 15 amino acids. The CDR3 DNA is TGCGCCAGCAGCCAAGGGCCGGGAGCCAACTACGAGCAGTACTTC. Translation gives CASSQGPGANYEQYF.

This chain joins TRBV6-1 and TRBJ1-1; D gene uncertain. From germline, CDR1 is MNHNS and CDR2 SASEGT. The CDR3 extends over 16 amino acids. V gave up 4 bases and J gave up 5 bases, with 20 bases separating them. CDR3 residues: CASSAAGVKRLTEAFF. For the CDR3, the DNA is TGTGCCAGCAGTGCTGCCGGGGTCAAGCGTTTAACTGAAGCTTTCTTT.

This clone was detected only a few times. V is TRBV18 and J is TRBJ1-1; D gene uncertain. This CDR3 contains 17 residues. Trimming took off 1 base at V and 5 bases at J, with 20 bases between the two ends. Germline CDR1 is KGHSH and CDR2 is LQKENI. The CDR3 reads CASSPLTLTGIETEAFF. Written as DNA, the CDR3 is TGTGCCAGCTCACCACTTACTTTGACGGGGATTGAGACTGAAGCTTTCTTT.

This sequence joins TRBV20-1 and TRBJ2-2; 9 nucleotides align to TRBD1. Per germline, CDR1 DFQATT and CDR2 SNEGSKA (reference sequence). The CDR3 spans 16 residues. Germline trimming cut 3 bases from V and 4 bases from J; bases unmatched to any gene: 9. CDR3 loop: CSASPPGTGTTGELFF. The DNA of the CDR3 is TGCAGTGCTAGTCCCCCCGGGACAGGGACCACCGGGGAGCTGTTTTTT.